This T cell receptor beta chain was identified in a study of identical twins. Trimming took off 4 bases at V and 3 bases at J, with 8 bases between the two ends. The CDR3 consists of 12 residues. CDR1 DFQATT and CDR2 SNEGSKA come from the germline V gene (reference sequence). Findings of the study overall: There was an excess of low generation probability in the out-of-frame alpha sequences that twins shared.

TCRdb fed the 5' RACE reads into MiXCR, producing one record per CDR3 protein. The table shows approximately 280,000 distinct CDR3 sequences, with roughly 8.6% occurring only once. This clonotype was seen ten or more times. Its antigen is unknown. The data were also submitted as part of a second study, on yellow fever vaccine responses in identical twins.

The sample was memory (CD45RO+) T cells sorted from blood. The genes are TRBV20-1 and TRBJ2-3; D gene ambiguous. The TCR comes from a woman under 30 in good health. CDR3 sequence reads: CSATPRTDTQYF. In DNA form, the CDR3 reads TGCAGTGCTACCCCGAGGACAGATACGCAGTATTTT.